One and the same sample provided the 4 T cell receptor beta chains below, sequenced in a study of cytomegalovirus exposure and HLA in healthy donors. Researchers ran the PCR with 60 Vbeta and 13 Jbeta primers. The data were produced by immunoSEQ multiplex PCR, yet TCRdb's version contains in-frame clones alone and is incomplete. The profile shows 150,000 to 200,000 clones, 78% of them singletons. Specimen: PBMCs. These receptors originate from a woman between 45 and 65 years old in good health and CMV-seropositive.

The chain links TRBV19 to TRBJ2-5, with D possibly being TRBD1 (5 bases). Germline V lookup: CDR1 LNHDA, CDR2 SQIVND (reference sequence). V dropped 7 bases and J dropped 5 bases, with 14 bases sitting between them. The CDR3 has 13 residues. CDR3 sequence reads: CASKAGLDETQYF. The CDR3 nucleotides read TGTGCCAGTAAGGCAGGGTTGGATGAGACCCAGTACTTC.

This chain uses TRBV6-5 with TRBJ2-5; 8 bases map to TRBD1. The CDR3 sequence is 15 residues long. Trimming cost V 6 bases and J 2 bases; bases outside gene matches: 8. CDR1 is MNHEY and CDR2 is SVGAGI in the germline V gene. CDR3 sequence reads: CASSLDRGGQETQYF. The CDR3 DNA follows: TGTGCCAGCAGCCTAGACAGGGGAGGACAAGAGACCCAGTACTTC.

DNA of the CDR3: TGTGCCAGCAGAGGGACAGGAATTAACTATGGCTACACCTTC. Its translation: CASRGTGINYGYTF. The chain is built from TRBV11-2 and TRBJ1-2; 8 bases are a match to TRBD1. V lost 6 bases and J lost 1; bases outside the gene matches: 4. The CDR3 consists of 14 residues. Per the germline V gene, CDR1 is SGHAT and CDR2 is FQNNGV.

This chain joins TRBV10-1 and TRBJ1-5, with a tentative D call TRBD1 (6 bases). Germline values: CDR1 WNHNN, CDR2 SYGVQD (reference sequence). The CDR3 totals 16 residues. V was cut by 0 bases and J by 2 bases, with 11 bases left in between. CDR3 protein: CASSESLDRGNQPQHF. CDR3 DNA: TGCGCCAGCAGTGAGTCATTGGACAGAGGCAATCAGCCCCAGCATTTT.